This T cell receptor (beta chain) was identified during a study of T cell responses to AZD1222 COVID-19 vaccine. On this clone: Antigen unknown.

Trimming stripped 5 bases from V and 10 bases from J, with 15 bases between. This CDR3 comprises 14 residues. From germline, CDR1 is SGHVS and CDR2 FQNEAQ. Study-wide results and limits: There were mostly white British donors and more females than males, and clonal diversity was possibly underestimated.

Some clones are missing from TCRdb's copy, which holds only in-frame ones; the method was immunoSEQ multiplex PCR. The data show 95,000 to 150,000 clones, around 89% seen once. This chain uses TRBV7-8 with TRBJ1-6; D is uncertain. The receptor's source is an adult in good health. Specimen: peripheral blood, collected on day 0 of AZD1222 vaccination. The CDR3 spells CASSLRTVESPLHF. The DNA of the CDR3 is TGTGCCAGCAGCCTAAGGACGGTAGAATCACCCCTCCACTTT.